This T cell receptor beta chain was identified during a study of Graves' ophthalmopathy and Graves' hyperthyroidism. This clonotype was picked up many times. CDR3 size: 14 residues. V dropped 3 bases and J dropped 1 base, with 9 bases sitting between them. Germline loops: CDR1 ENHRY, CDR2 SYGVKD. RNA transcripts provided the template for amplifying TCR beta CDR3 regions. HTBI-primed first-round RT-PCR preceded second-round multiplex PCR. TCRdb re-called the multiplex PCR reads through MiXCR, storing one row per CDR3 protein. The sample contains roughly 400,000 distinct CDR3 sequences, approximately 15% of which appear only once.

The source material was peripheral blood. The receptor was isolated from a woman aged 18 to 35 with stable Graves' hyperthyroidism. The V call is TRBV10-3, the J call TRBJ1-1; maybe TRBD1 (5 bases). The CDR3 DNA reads TGTGCCATCAGTGACAGGGAGACGAACACTGAAGCTTTCTTT. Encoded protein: CAISDRETNTEAFF.